One sample yielded the 23 T cell receptor beta chains listed below, sequenced in a study of shared clonotypes between healthy human individuals. The protocol was immunoSEQ multiplex PCR, while the TCRdb copy is restricted to in-frame clones and leaves out a portion. Here the sample spans nearly 1,000,000 clones, roughly 72% being singletons. Source material: memory CD4+ T cells sorted from blood. Subset: CD45RA-negative fraction. Receptors were obtained from a young man in good health.

The sample holds many counts of this clone. The chain uses TRBV15 and TRBJ1-4, with D possibly matching TRBD1 (5 bases). Germline CDR1 reads LNHNV; CDR2 reads YYDKDF (reference sequence). V was shortened by 6 bases and J by 4 bases, with 9 bases between the two germline ends. This CDR3 comprises 13 residues. The CDR3 bases are TGTGCCACCAGGGGGGGGATTAATGAAAAACTGTTTTTT. Translation gives CATRGGINEKLFF.

The gene calls are TRBV4-1 and TRBJ1-6, with D possibly matching TRBD1 (6 bases). Germline V lookup: CDR1 MGHRA, CDR2 YSYEKL. V was clipped by 0 bases and J by 0 bases, with 9 bases between them. The CDR3 covers 17 residues. The CDR3 reads CASSQEGASSYNSPLHF. In nucleotides, the CDR3 is TGCGCCAGCAGCCAAGAGGGGGCGAGCTCCTATAATTCACCCCTCCACTTT.

The chain links TRBV5-4 to TRBJ2-7; D is unclear. The CDR3 totals 14 residues. Trimming took 3 bases from V and 3 from J, leaving 13 bases between them. Germline values: CDR1 SGHNT, CDR2 YYREEE (reference sequence). The CDR3 is CASSSFGSRYEQYF. The CDR3 DNA is TGTGCCAGCAGCTCTTTCGGGTCTCGCTACGAGCAGTACTTC.

Concerning this clone itself: The same CDR3 also results from other DNA sequences found in this sample. The V call is TRBV10-3, the J call TRBJ2-2; tentatively, D is TRBD1 (6 bases). Germline V gene lookup returns CDR1 ENHRY and CDR2 SYGVKD. The CDR3 has 13 residues. The ends were cut back, 10 bases at V and 1 base at J, with 10 bases in the middle. This chain's CDR3 is CATQGLNTGELFF. The CDR3 coding sequence is TGTGCCACCCAGGGGCTGAACACCGGGGAGCTGTTTTTT.

This clone is a singleton in its sample. The chain recombines TRBV5-1 with TRBJ2-5; D tentatively fits TRBD1 or TRBD2 (5 bases each). The germline CDR1 and CDR2 sequences are SGHRS and YFSETQ. With 0 bases removed from V and 4 bases from J, the gap between germline ends came to 16 bases. CDR3 size: 16 residues. This CDR3 is CASSLVPTPGAETQYF. DNA of the CDR3: TGCGCCAGCAGCTTGGTTCCGACCCCCGGGGCAGAGACCCAGTACTTC. Drawing the rest from reference TRBV5-1 and TRBJ2-5, the complete variable domain is KAGVTQTPRYLIKTRGQQVTLSCSPISGHRSVSWYQQTPGQGLQFLFEYFSETQRNKGNFPGRFSGRQFSNSRSEMNVSTLELGDSALYLCASSLVPTPGAETQYFGPGTRLLVL.

This chain uses TRBV18 with TRBJ2-3; either TRBD1 or TRBD2 may supply D (5 bases each). This CDR3 is 15 amino acids long. Per the germline V gene, CDR1 is KGHSH and CDR2 is LQKENI. Deletions cut 6 bases from V and 2 bases from J, with 15 bases between. As DNA, the CDR3 is TGTGCCAGCTCTCAAGGGGAGTTATCCACAGATACGCAGTATTTT. This codes for CASSQGELSTDTQYF. Full variable domain (outside the CDR3, taken from reference TRBV18 and TRBJ2-3): NAGVMQNPRHLVRRRGQEARLRCSPMKGHSHVYWYRQLPEEGLKFMVYLQKENIIDESGMPKERFSAEFPKEGPSILRIQQVVRGDSAAYFCASSQGELSTDTQYFGPGTRLTVL.

Remarks on this clone: The same CDR3 can be traced to other DNA sequences in this sample. This rearrangement joins TRBV30 to TRBJ2-4; no definite D call. Germline CDR1 reads GTSNPN; CDR2 reads SVGIG (reference sequence). This CDR3 comprises 14 residues. The germline V and J ends were trimmed by 0 bases and 0 bases, with 6 bases remaining between them. The CDR3 loop reads CAWSVVGAKNIQYF. CDR3 bases: TGTGCCTGGAGTGTAGTGGGAGCCAAAAACATTCAGTACTTC.

There are a few counts of this clone. V and J are TRBV19 and TRBJ1-6, with TRBD1 matching over 9 bases. V shed 6 bases, J shed 7 bases, and the junction held 4 bases outside the gene matches. The CDR3 spans 14 residues. Germline CDR1 reads LNHDA; CDR2 reads SQIVND (reference sequence). The CDR3 sequence is CASSRGQGNSPLHF. CDR3 nucleotides: TGTGCCAGTAGCAGGGGACAGGGAAATTCACCCCTCCACTTT.

This clone was seen a handful of times. Other nucleotide sequences in the sample specify the same CDR3. CDR3 sequence: CASSYGTGVTNTEAFF. In DNA form, the CDR3 reads TGTGCCAGCAGTTACGGGACAGGTGTGACGAACACTGAAGCTTTCTTT. V usage is TRBV6-6 and J usage is TRBJ1-1; 8 positions agree with TRBD1. The CDR3 spans 16 residues. The V and J ends lost 2 bases and 1 base, in that order; junction bases with no gene match: 6. CDR1 is MNHNY, CDR2 SVGAGI, per germline (reference sequence).

V is TRBV13 and J is TRBJ2-7; 7 bases are shared with TRBD2. The CDR3 is made up of 14 amino acids. The germline V gene has CDR1 PRHDT and CDR2 FYEKMQ (reference sequence). The V gene end was trimmed by 5 bases and the J gene end by 4 bases; junction bases not matched to a gene: 8. The CDR3 here is CASSRTSETYEQYF. The CDR3 DNA is TGTGCCAGCAGCCGTACTAGCGAGACTTACGAGCAGTACTTC.

This clone was counted many times. The chain couples TRBV7-2 to TRBJ2-1, with TRBD2 matching 8 bases. J gave up 4 bases and V 0 bases, and 5 bases lay outside the gene matches. From germline, CDR1 is SGHTA and CDR2 FQGNSA. The CDR3 contains 16 residues. The CDR3, as DNA: TGTGCCAGCAGCTTAGCGGGAGCGGGAGTGTACAATGAGCAGTTCTTC. Encoded protein: CASSLAGAGVYNEQFF.

The chain has TRBV7-2 and TRBJ2-2; a possible D gene is TRBD1 (5 bases). Looked up from germline, CDR1 is SGHTA and CDR2 is FQGNSA. V was trimmed by 3 bases and J by 5 bases, leaving 13 bases between them. The CDR3 has 15 residues. The CDR3 sequence is CASSFTGFGTGELFF. In nucleotides, the CDR3 is TGTGCCAGCAGCTTCACAGGCTTTGGGACCGGGGAGCTGTTTTTT.

The chain couples TRBV4-3 to TRBJ1-1; D gene ambiguous. Trimming took 0 bases from V and 6 from J, leaving 8 bases between them. Germline V gene lookup returns CDR1 LGHNA and CDR2 YSLEER. This CDR3 has 13 amino acids. DNA of the CDR3: TGCGCCAGCAGCCAAGAGGCGCAGTCTGAAGCTTTCTTT. Protein: CASSQEAQSEAFF.

Regarding this clone: The sample carries other DNA sequences with the same CDR3. The rearrangement links TRBV7-9 to TRBJ1-3; possible D gene TRBD1, 5 bases. V was shortened by 4 bases and J by 0 bases, with 10 bases between the two germline ends. Germline-derived CDR1 and CDR2 are SEHNR and FQNEAQ (reference sequence). The length of the CDR3 is 15 residues. The chain's CDR3 is CASSSGTDSGNTIYF. CDR3 DNA sequence: TGTGCCAGCAGCTCTGGGACTGACTCTGGAAACACCATATATTTT.

V usage is TRBV4-3 and J usage is TRBJ2-7; TRBD1 aligns across 7 bases. The CDR3 is 14 residues long. CDR1 is LGHNA and CDR2 is YSLEER in the germline V gene. The trim removed 2 bases at V and 2 bases at J, leaving 3 bases unmatched. CDR3 sequence reads: CASSQTGQTYEQYF. The DNA for the CDR3 is TGCGCCAGCAGCCAAACGGGACAGACCTACGAGCAGTACTTC.

This chain joins TRBV27 and TRBJ1-2; D may be TRBD1 (5 bases). Germline assignment: CDR1 MNHEY and CDR2 SMNVEV (reference sequence). Trimming cost V 4 bases and J 6 bases, with 18 bases left between them. The CDR3 has 15 amino acids. The DNA of the CDR3 is TGTGCCAGCAGTTCGGGGACCCCCTTTATCAATGGCTACACCTTC. Translating it yields CASSSGTPFINGYTF.

The chain employs TRBV18 and TRBJ1-5; D not resolved. The CDR3 spans 13 residues. CDR1 is KGHSH, CDR2 LQKENI, per germline. V was pared by 0 bases and J by 7 bases, with 7 bases between. The CDR3 protein is CASSPPMGQPQHF. The CDR3 coding sequence is TGTGCCAGCTCACCACCGATGGGACAGCCCCAGCATTTT.

This chain joins TRBV6-6 and TRBJ1-4; possible D gene TRBD1, 5 bases. The ends were cut back, 6 bases at V and 5 bases at J, with 13 bases in the middle. The length of the CDR3 is 14 residues. CDR1 is MNHNY, CDR2 SVGAGI, per germline (reference sequence). The DNA for the CDR3 is TGTGCCAGCAGAAGCAGGGTAGAGAATGAAAAACTGTTTTTT. Its translation: CASRSRVENEKLFF.

A few counts support this clone. The chain employs TRBV28 and TRBJ2-7; D is unclear. Germline V lookup: CDR1 MDHEN, CDR2 SYDVKM. The CDR3 has 13 amino acids. Trimming removed 7 bases from V and 2 bases from J, with 12 bases in between. The CDR3 is CASISPGAYEQYF. CDR3 nucleotide sequence: TGTGCCAGCATCAGCCCGGGCGCCTACGAGCAGTACTTC.

The chain uses TRBV5-6 and TRBJ1-2, with a tentative D call TRBD1 (6 bases). Germline CDR1 SGHDT, CDR2 YYEEEE. Trimming removed 0 bases at V and 8 bases at J, with 17 bases between. The CDR3 length is 15 residues. The CDR3, as DNA: TGTGCCAGCAGCTTGGGTGACAGGCAAGGCTGGGGCTACACCTTC. Its translation is CASSLGDRQGWGYTF. The full variable domain, its missing parts supplied by reference TRBV5-6 and TRBJ1-2, is DAGVTQSPTHLIKTRGQQVTLRCSPKSGHDTVSWYQQALGQGPQFIFQYYEEEERQRGNFPDRFSGHQFPNYSSELNVNALLLGDSALYLCASSLGDRQGWGYTFGSGTRLTVV.

J is TRBJ1-4 and V is TRBV6-5; D call uncertain. The CDR3 length is 13 residues. Trimming removed 6 bases at V and 7 bases at J, with 12 bases between. The germline gives CDR1 MNHEY, CDR2 SVGAGI. The CDR3 DNA sequence: TGTGCCAGCAGCCCCGAGGAGCGTGAAAAACTGTTTTTT. It yields the protein CASSPEEREKLFF.

In DNA, the CDR3 is TGTGCCAGCACGACGACAGGGGATAGCAATCAGCCCCAGCATTTT. Protein product: CASTTTGDSNQPQHF. This sequence joins TRBV9 and TRBJ1-5; TRBD1 matches 8 bases. CDR1 SGDLS and CDR2 YYNGEE come from the germline V gene. V dropped 6 bases and J dropped 0; count of bases not matched to a gene: 5. This CDR3 is built from 15 residues.

The V call is TRBV28, the J call TRBJ1-1; 7 bases are shared with TRBD1. The CDR3 extends over 16 amino acids. Germline CDR1 reads MDHEN; CDR2 reads SYDVKM. Losses at the gene ends were 3 bases for V and 3 bases for J; bases not matched to a gene: 10. The CDR3 nucleotides are TGTGCCAGCAGTTTTTGGGACAGAGCCTTTCACACTGAAGCTTTCTTT. Protein: CASSFWDRAFHTEAFF. Full variable domain (missing parts from reference TRBV28 and TRBJ1-1): DVKVTQSSRYLVKRTGEKVFLECVQDMDHENMFWYRQDPGLGLRLIYFSYDVKMKEKGDIPEGYSVSREKKERFSLILESASTNQTSMYLCASSFWDRAFHTEAFFGQGTRLTVV.